One sample yielded the 5 T cell receptor beta chains listed below, sequenced in a study of cytomegalovirus exposure and HLA in healthy donors. Sequencing was performed with immunoSEQ multiplex PCR; in TCRdb, only in-frame clones are kept and a portion is missing. The sample records tens of thousands of clones, over 80% being singletons. Sequencing used PBMCs. The receptors come from a man younger than 40 in good health and CMV-seronegative.

The V and J genes are TRBV19 and TRBJ2-7, with 8 bases matching TRBD2. Germline CDR1 LNHDA, CDR2 SQIVND (reference sequence). The CDR3 length is 16 residues. V trimming: 1 base; J trimming: 2 bases; junction bases outside the gene matches: 7. The CDR3 here is CASSIVAQRETYEQYV. The CDR3 coding sequence is TGTGCCAGTAGTATAGTGGCCCAGCGGGAGACCTACGAGCAGTACGTC.

The genes are TRBV18 and TRBJ2-5, with D possibly TRBD1 on 6 matching bases. Deletions cut 5 bases from V and 5 bases from J, with 18 bases between. CDR1 KGHSH and CDR2 LQKENI come from the germline V gene. The CDR3 runs 15 residues. CDR3 protein: CASSSRGAPGETQYF. The CDR3 DNA reads as TGTGCCAGCTCATCCAGGGGAGCCCCCGGGGAGACCCAGTACTTC.

The chain's CDR3 is CAFDRGGEKLFF. The CDR3 nucleotides read TGTGCCTTTGACAGGGGCGGTGAAAAACTGTTTTTT. The V gene is TRBV30, the J gene TRBJ1-4, with 8 nucleotides matching TRBD1. This CDR3 is built from 12 residues. Trimming cost V 7 bases and J 7 bases; bases outside gene matches: 5. Germline CDR1 is GTSNPN and CDR2 is SVGIG (reference sequence).

The V gene is TRBV7-8, the J gene TRBJ1-2, with D maybe TRBD1 (5 bases). V was trimmed by 2 bases and J by 4 bases, leaving 8 bases between them. Germline CDR1 reads SGHVS; CDR2 reads FQNEAQ. The CDR3 loop spans 13 amino acids. CDR3 in amino acids: CASSLQGTYGYTF. In nucleotides, the CDR3 is TGTGCCAGCAGCTTACAGGGAACCTATGGCTACACCTTC. The complete variable domain, with remaining parts taken from reference TRBV7-8 and TRBJ1-2, reads GAGVSQSPRYKVAKRGQDVALRCDPISGHVSLFWYQQALGQGPEFLTYFQNEAQLDKSGLPSDRFFAERPEGSVSTLKIQRTQQEDSAVYLCASSLQGTYGYTFGSGTRLTVV.

The chain joins TRBV7-8 to TRBJ1-5, with D unclear. There are 13 residues in the CDR3. V shed 3 bases and J shed 3 bases, with 6 bases lying between them. Germline CDR1 SGHVS, CDR2 FQNEAQ. This CDR3 reads CASSFVANQPQHF. For the CDR3, the DNA is TGTGCCAGCAGCTTCGTAGCCAATCAGCCCCAGCATTTT.